A selection of T cell receptor beta chains follows, all from one sample in a study of vaccination and CD4 T cells after COVID-19. In TCRdb, the PCR reads were re-called with MiXCR into one record per CDR3 protein. The sample lists roughly 13,000 distinct CDR3 sequences, around 21% seen once, with roughly 15% in the top ten. Their cognate antigens are unknown. Sequencing was carried out using cultured CD4+ T cells from blood. These receptors came from a human donor with COVID-19. CDR3s include the opening cysteine and the closing phenylalanine or tryptophan. D genes are given only for firm matches. The size entry is marked missing in some rows and otherwise reads once, few, many or a size class.

D: NA
J: TRBJ2-3
size: few
V: TRBV19
CDR3: CASSIDPSTDTQYF
DNA: TGTGCCAGTAGTATAGACCCTAGCACAGATACGCAGTATTTT

D: NA
J: TRBJ1-2
size: few
V: TRBV2
CDR3: CASSVDRYGYTF
DNA: TGTGCCAGCAGTGTAGACAGATATGGCTACACCTTC

D: NA
J: TRBJ1-5
size: NA
V: TRBV11-2
CDR3: CASSLNSLQPQHF
DNA: TGTGCCAGCAGCTTAAATAGTCTTCAGCCCCAGCATTTT

D: NA
J: TRBJ2-5
size: few
V: TRBV6-2/TRBV6-3
CDR3: CASKKGGTGETQYF
DNA: TGTGCCAGCAAAAAAGGGGGGACTGGAGAGACCCAGTACTTC

D: NA
J: TRBJ2-4
size: few
V: TRBV4-1
CDR3: CASSQDLNIQYF
DNA: TGCGCCAGCAGCCAAGACTTGAACATTCAGTACTTC

D: TRBD1
J: TRBJ1-5
size: NA
V: TRBV19
CDR3: CASSIPTGASVNQPQHF
DNA: TGTGCCAGTAGTATACCAACAGGGGCCTCTGTCAATCAGCCCCAGCATTTT

D: TRBD1
J: TRBJ1-2
size: NA
V: TRBV19
CDR3: CASSIDRDRTYGYTF
DNA: TGTGCCAGTAGTATCGATCGGGACAGGACCTATGGCTACACCTTC

D: NA
J: TRBJ1-1
size: NA
V: TRBV18
CDR3: CASSLNRKYTEAFF
DNA: TGTGCCAGCTCACTCAACAGGAAATACACTGAAGCTTTCTTT

D: TRBD1
J: TRBJ2-7
size: NA
V: TRBV20-1
CDR3: CSARGQTYEQYF
DNA: TGCAGTGCTAGGGGACAGACCTACGAGCAGTACTTC

D: NA
J: TRBJ2-1
size: once
V: TRBV7-2
CDR3: CASSNSPRLSYNEQFF
DNA: TGTGCCAGCAGCAATAGTCCCAGGCTCTCCTACAATGAGCAGTTCTTC

D: TRBD2
J: TRBJ2-3
size: NA
V: TRBV5-1
CDR3: CASSLQAGADDTQYF
DNA: TGCGCCAGCAGCTTGCAAGCGGGGGCAGACGATACGCAGTATTTT

D: TRBD2
J: TRBJ2-1
size: NA
V: TRBV2
CDR3: CASSEGLAGRNEQFF
DNA: TGTGCCAGCAGTGAAGGACTAGCGGGACGCAATGAGCAGTTCTTC

D: NA
J: TRBJ2-7
size: NA
V: TRBV2
CDR3: CASSRPTGYEQYF
DNA: TGTGCCAGCAGTCGACCAACAGGGTACGAGCAGTACTTC

D: TRBD1
J: TRBJ1-1
size: few
V: TRBV20-1
CDR3: CSAPDRGAGAFF
DNA: TGCAGTGCCCCCGACAGGGGCGCAGGAGCTTTCTTT

D: TRBD2
J: TRBJ2-1
size: NA
V: TRBV20-1
CDR3: CSARDFAGLAGRYNEQFF
DNA: TGCAGTGCTAGAGATTTTGCCGGACTAGCGGGGCGGTACAATGAGCAGTTCTTC

D: NA
J: TRBJ2-1
size: few
V: TRBV7-6
CDR3: CASSPERDEQFF
DNA: TGTGCCAGCAGCCCGGAAAGGGATGAGCAGTTCTTC

D: TRBD2
J: TRBJ2-5
size: few
V: TRBV11-1
CDR3: CASRPGGGRETQYF
DNA: TGTGCCAGCAGGCCCGGGGGGGGACGGGAGACCCAGTACTTC

D: NA
J: TRBJ1-5
size: few
V: TRBV19
CDR3: CASNRAPLGNQPQHF
DNA: TGTGCCAGTAATCGGGCCCCTCTGGGCAATCAGCCCCAGCATTTT

D: NA
J: TRBJ1-1
size: few
V: TRBV18
CDR3: CASSPQANTEAFF
DNA: TGTGCCAGCTCACCCCAGGCTAACACTGAAGCTTTCTTT

D: TRBD2
J: TRBJ2-7
size: NA
V: TRBV20-1
CDR3: CSARDPSGGSYEQYF
DNA: TGCAGTGCTAGAGATCCCAGCGGGGGCTCCTACGAGCAGTACTTC

D: NA
J: TRBJ2-2
size: NA
V: TRBV18
CDR3: CASSQLSGDTGELFF
DNA: TGTGCCAGCTCACAGCTGTCGGGGGACACCGGGGAGCTGTTTTTT

D: NA
J: TRBJ2-1
size: NA
V: TRBV5-1
CDR3: CASSAWDPGNEQFF
DNA: TGCGCCAGCAGCGCCTGGGACCCCGGAAATGAGCAGTTCTTC

D: NA
J: TRBJ2-3
size: NA
V: TRBV5-4
CDR3: CASSFGLSTDTQYF
DNA: TGTGCCAGCAGCTTCGGACTTAGCACAGATACGCAGTATTTT

D: NA
J: TRBJ1-6
size: NA
V: TRBV6-5
CDR3: CASSYSRRLSSYNSPLHF
DNA: TGTGCCAGCAGTTACTCGCGGCGACTTAGCTCCTATAATTCACCCCTCCACTTT

D: TRBD1
J: TRBJ1-4
size: NA
V: TRBV2
CDR3: CASTDREANEKLFF
DNA: TGTGCCAGCACCGACAGGGAAGCTAATGAAAAACTGTTTTTT

D: NA
J: TRBJ1-5
size: few
V: TRBV25-1
CDR3: CASSRGNQPQHF
DNA: TGTGCCAGCAGCAGGGGCAATCAGCCCCAGCATTTT